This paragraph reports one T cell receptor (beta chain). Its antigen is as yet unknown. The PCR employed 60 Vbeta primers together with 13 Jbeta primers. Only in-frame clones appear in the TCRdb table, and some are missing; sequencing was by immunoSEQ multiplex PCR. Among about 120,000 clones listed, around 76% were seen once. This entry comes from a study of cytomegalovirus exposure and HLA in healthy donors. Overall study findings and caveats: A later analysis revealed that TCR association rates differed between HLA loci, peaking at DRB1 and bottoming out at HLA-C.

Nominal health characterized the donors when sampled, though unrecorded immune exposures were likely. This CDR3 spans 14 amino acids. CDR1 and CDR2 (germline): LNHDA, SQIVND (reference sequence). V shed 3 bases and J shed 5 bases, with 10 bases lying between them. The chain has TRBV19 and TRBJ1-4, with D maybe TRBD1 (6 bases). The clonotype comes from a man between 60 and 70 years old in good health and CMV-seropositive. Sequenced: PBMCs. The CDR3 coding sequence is TGTGCCAGTAGTATGACAGGTAGAAATGAAAAACTGTTTTTT. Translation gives CASSMTGRNEKLFF.